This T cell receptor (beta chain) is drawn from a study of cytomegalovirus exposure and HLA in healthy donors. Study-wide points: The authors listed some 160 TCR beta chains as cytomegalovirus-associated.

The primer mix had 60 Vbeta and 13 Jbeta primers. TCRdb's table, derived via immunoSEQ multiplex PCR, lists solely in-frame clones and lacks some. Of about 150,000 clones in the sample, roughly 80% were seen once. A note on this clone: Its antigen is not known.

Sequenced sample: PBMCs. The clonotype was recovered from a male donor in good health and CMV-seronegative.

The CDR3 coding sequence is TGTGCCAGCAGGCGCCGGGGGGTCTGGGATTCACCCCTCCACTTT. It yields the protein CASRRRGVWDSPLHF. The J gene is TRBJ1-6, the V gene TRBV7-9, with a possible D match to TRBD1 (5 bases). CDR3 length: 15 residues. Germline loops: CDR1 SEHNR, CDR2 FQNEAQ (reference sequence). Trimming cost V 6 bases and J 8 bases, with 17 bases left between them.